Presented here are 20 T cell receptor beta chains from one specimen sequenced in a study of T cell repertoires in cytomegalovirus infection. For these receptors, no antigen is known. TCRdb reanalysed the reads using MiXCR and keeps one entry per CDR3 protein. Among roughly 860,000 distinct CDR3 sequences listed, around a third were seen once. The source material was cultured CD8+ T cells from PBMCs, sampled from culture after CMV antigen stimulation. These receptors originate from a human donor in good health (CMV status not recorded). Some clones in this sample may be carry-over from other donors' samples.

This clonotype was picked up one time. The chain recombines TRBV19 with TRBJ2-3; D remains ambiguous. Looked up from germline, CDR1 is LNHDA and CDR2 is SQIVND (reference sequence). The V end was cut by 10 bases, the J end by 6 bases, with 11 bases between. This CDR3 spans 11 amino acids. The CDR3 here is CATIMGDTQYF. Here the CDR3 DNA reads TGTGCCACGATTATGGGGGATACGCAGTATTTT.

The chain carries TRBV6-8 and TRBJ2-1; 10 bases line up with TRBD2. Trimming at V came to 2 bases and at J to 6 bases, leaving 13 bases not matched to a gene. The CDR3 totals 18 residues. The germline gives CDR1 MNHGY, CDR2 SAAAGT. The CDR3 sequence is CASSYADLSGGAGNEQFF. The CDR3 DNA follows: TGTGCCAGCAGTTACGCAGATTTGAGCGGGGGGGCCGGCAATGAGCAGTTCTTC.

This chain uses TRBV6-4 with TRBJ2-1; D remains unclear. Germline V gives CDR1 MRHNA, CDR2 SNTAGT. The CDR3 contains 15 residues. Trimming pared 6 bases from V and 2 bases from J, leaving 14 bases between. CDR3 sequence (DNA): TGTGCCAGCAGACTCGACTCGAGCCCCTACAATGAGCAGTTCTTC. This gives the protein CASRLDSSPYNEQFF.

The chain recombines TRBV5-6 with TRBJ2-3; D not certain. V dropped 0 bases and J dropped 8 bases, with 7 bases sitting between them. The CDR3 sequence is 12 residues long. Germline CDR1 reads SGHDT; CDR2 reads YYEEEE. Here the CDR3 DNA reads TGTGCCAGCAGCTTGGAAAAGAGTACGCAGTATTTT. This encodes CASSLEKSTQYF.

This clonotype was counted only a few times. The V and J genes are TRBV9 and TRBJ2-1, with a possible D match to TRBD2 (6 bases). This CDR3 spans 12 amino acids. Germline V lookup: CDR1 SGDLS, CDR2 YYNGEE. The V and J ends lost 9 bases and 7 bases respectively, with 14 bases between them. Here the CDR3 DNA reads TGTGCCACCGGGGGACTCGCTAATGAGCAGTTCTTC. This codes for CATGGLANEQFF.

This clonotype showed up many times. This chain connects TRBV7-6 to TRBJ1-5; no clear D gene. CDR1 is SGHVS, CDR2 FNYEAQ, per germline. The CDR3 runs 13 residues. Trimming took 5 bases from V and 8 from J, leaving 13 bases between them. CDR3 coding DNA: TGTGCCAGCAGCCCGACGCTTGGAGAGCCCCAGCATTTT. Its translation is CASSPTLGEPQHF. Together with reference TRBV7-6 and TRBJ1-5, the CDR3 gives the full variable domain: GAGVSQSPRYKVTKRGQDVALRCDPISGHVSLYWYRQALGQGPEFLTYFNYEAQQDKSGLPNDRFSAERPEGSISTLTIQRTEQRDSAMYRCASSPTLGEPQHFGDGTRLSIL.

This clonotype showed up many times. The chain recombines TRBV7-8 with TRBJ1-5, with D possibly being TRBD1 (6 bases). Germline assignment: CDR1 SGHVS and CDR2 FQNEAQ. CDR3 length equals 15 residues. V lost 0 bases to trimming and J lost 4 bases, with 10 bases between them. The CDR3 here is CASSLAVGGNQPQHF. CDR3 sequence (DNA): TGTGCCAGCAGCTTAGCGGTAGGGGGGAATCAGCCCCAGCATTTT.

In its sample, this clonotype was seen a few times. The chain has TRBV7-6 and TRBJ1-2, with D unclear. CDR1 and CDR2 (germline): SGHVS, FNYEAQ. Trimming shortened V by 2 bases and J by 2 bases, and 6 bases separated the two germline ends. This CDR3 has 13 amino acids. The CDR3 loop is CASSLSRNYGYTF. CDR3 in DNA: TGTGCCAGCAGCTTATCACGGAACTATGGCTACACCTTC.

J is TRBJ1-5 and V is TRBV27; D is unresolved. Per germline, CDR1 MNHEY and CDR2 SMNVEV (reference sequence). CDR3 length: 13 amino acids. V was shortened by 3 bases and J by 7 bases, with 10 bases between the two germline ends. The CDR3 coding sequence is TGTGCCAGCAGTTTTATGGGTGACCAGCCCCAGCATTTT. It translates to CASSFMGDQPQHF.

The chain carries TRBV2 and TRBJ1-5, with D tentatively TRBD1 (5 bases). Trimming pared 3 bases from V and 1 base from J, leaving 10 bases between. Germline CDR1 and CDR2: SNHLY and FYNNEI. This CDR3 spans 15 amino acids. The CDR3 spells CASSDFRDSNQPQHF. The CDR3 DNA is TGTGCCAGCAGTGATTTTCGGGACAGCAATCAGCCCCAGCATTTT.

The chain is built from TRBV20-1 and TRBJ2-1; no reliable D call. The germline CDR1 and CDR2 sequences are DFQATT and SNEGSKA (reference sequence). V lost 0 bases and J lost 7, with 19 bases in between. CDR3 size: 16 residues. CDR3 sequence: CSARDTRSFGWNEQFF. Written as DNA, the CDR3 is TGCAGTGCTAGAGATACAAGGTCCTTTGGGTGGAATGAGCAGTTCTTC.

The CDR3 region has the DNA TGTGCCAGCAGCTTGCAGGACAATGAGCAGTTCTTC. Amino acid sequence: CASSLQDNEQFF. The chain couples TRBV7-9 to TRBJ2-1; D not resolved. Deletions cut 3 bases from V and 5 bases from J, with 5 bases between. The CDR3 covers 12 residues. Germline-derived CDR1 and CDR2 are SEHNR and FQNEAQ (reference sequence).

With regard to this clonotype: The junction departs from the called germline gene at one end, perhaps through a read error. J is TRBJ2-1 and V is TRBV6-2 or TRBV6-3; 7 bases fit TRBD2. Germline V lookup: CDR1 MNHEY, CDR2 SVGEGT. The CDR3 consists of 17 residues. The CDR3 reads CASLGGGISSSYSEQFF. Here the CDR3 DNA reads TGTGCCAGCCTGGGGGGGGGAATTTCCAGCTCCTACAGTGAGCAGTTCTTC.

This clonotype was recorded a few times. The CDR3 coding sequence is TGTGCCAGCAGTTACGACCCGGGAAATTACGAGCAGTACGTC. Residues: CASSYDPGNYEQYV. This chain links TRBV6-6 with TRBJ2-7; a weak D match, TRBD2 (5 bases). Germline V gene sequence: CDR1 MNHNY, CDR2 SVGAGI (reference sequence). This CDR3 has 14 residues. V dropped 2 bases and J dropped 4 bases, with 12 bases sitting between them.

Many counts were recorded for this clonotype. The J gene is TRBJ2-1, the V gene TRBV12-3 or TRBV12-4; D possibly corresponds to TRBD1 (5 bases). The length of the CDR3 is 13 residues. V was shortened by 1 base and J by 6 bases, with 7 bases between the two germline ends. The CDR3 region has the DNA TGTGCCAGCAGTTTAGTGGACATCAATGAGCAGTTCTTC. Translated: CASSLVDINEQFF.

In this sample, this clonotype turned up many times. The J gene is TRBJ2-1, the V gene TRBV7-6; TRBD1 matches at 9 bases. The germline V gene encodes CDR1 SGHVS and CDR2 FNYEAQ. The CDR3 sequence is 16 residues long. After removal of 5 bases from V and 6 bases from J, the junction contained 11 bases not matched to a gene. The CDR3 loop is CASSTLDRGFSNEQFF. The CDR3 region has the DNA TGTGCCAGCAGCACTCTGGACAGGGGCTTTTCCAATGAGCAGTTCTTC.

This clonotype was observed a few times. The chain employs TRBV27 and TRBJ2-2; 7 nucleotides align to TRBD1. V lost 5 bases, J lost 4 bases, and 4 bases stayed unmatched. Germline lookup yields CDR1 MNHEY and CDR2 SMNVEV (reference sequence). CDR3 size: 14 residues. The CDR3 DNA reads TGTGCCAGCAGTGATACAGGGGTCACCGGGGAGCTGTTTTTT. It yields the protein CASSDTGVTGELFF.

V usage is TRBV5-5 and J usage is TRBJ2-5, with D perhaps matching TRBD1 (6 bases). The CDR3 runs to 15 residues. With 4 bases removed from V and 5 bases from J, the gap between germline ends came to 18 bases. Germline assignment: CDR1 SGHKS and CDR2 YYEKEE (reference sequence). This CDR3 is CASSTTGSRGETQYF. The CDR3 DNA reads as TGTGCCAGCAGCACCACAGGGAGTCGAGGCGAGACCCAGTACTTC.

The genes are TRBV5-1 and TRBJ1-5, with D possibly being TRBD1 (5 bases). The ends were cut back, 4 bases at V and 5 bases at J, with 13 bases in the middle. The CDR3 loop spans 14 amino acids. CDR1 is SGHRS and CDR2 is YFSETQ in the germline V gene. This CDR3 reads CASSPGEGDQPQHF. Here the CDR3 DNA reads TGCGCCAGCAGCCCCGGGGAAGGGGATCAGCCCCAGCATTTT.

The chain joins TRBV9 to TRBJ2-3; 7 bases are a match to TRBD1. The V gene end was trimmed by 6 bases and the J gene end by 2 bases; junction bases not matched to a gene: 9. Germline lookup yields CDR1 SGDLS and CDR2 YYNGEE. The CDR3 has 15 amino acids. Written as DNA, the CDR3 is TGTGCCAGCACCCTAAGGGGGCGTAACACAGATACGCAGTATTTT. It is translated as CASTLRGRNTDTQYF.